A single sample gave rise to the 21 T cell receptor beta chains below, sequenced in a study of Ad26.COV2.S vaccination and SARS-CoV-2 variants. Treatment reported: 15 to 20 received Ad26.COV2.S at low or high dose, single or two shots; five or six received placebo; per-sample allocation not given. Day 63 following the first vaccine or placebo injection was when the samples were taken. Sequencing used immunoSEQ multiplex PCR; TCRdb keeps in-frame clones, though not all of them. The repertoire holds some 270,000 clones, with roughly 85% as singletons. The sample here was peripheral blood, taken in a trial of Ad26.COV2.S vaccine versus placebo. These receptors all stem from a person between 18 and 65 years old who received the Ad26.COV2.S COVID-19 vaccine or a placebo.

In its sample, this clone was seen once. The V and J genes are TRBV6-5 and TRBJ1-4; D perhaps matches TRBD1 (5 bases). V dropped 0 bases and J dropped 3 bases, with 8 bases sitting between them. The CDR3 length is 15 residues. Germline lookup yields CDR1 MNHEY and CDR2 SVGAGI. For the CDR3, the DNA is TGTGCCAGCAGTTACTCCGACAGCTCTAATGAAAAACTGTTTTTT. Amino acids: CASSYSDSSNEKLFF.

The CDR3 coding sequence is TGTGCCAGCAGCGTAGCCCCCCCTAGCGGAAGTAGCACAGATACGCAGTATTTT. Residues: CASSVAPPSGSSTDTQYF. The V gene is TRBV9, the J gene TRBJ2-3; 7 bases map to TRBD2. CDR1 is SGDLS and CDR2 is YYNGEE in the germline V gene. J gave up 0 bases and V 0 bases, and 10 bases lay outside the gene matches. CDR3 length: 18 residues.

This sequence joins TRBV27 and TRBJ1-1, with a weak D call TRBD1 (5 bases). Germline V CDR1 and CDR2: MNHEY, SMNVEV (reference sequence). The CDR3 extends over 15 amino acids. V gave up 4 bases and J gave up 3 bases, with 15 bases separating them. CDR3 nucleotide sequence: TGTGCCAGCAGTTCTCGGGCAGGGTTGTACACTGAAGCTTTCTTT. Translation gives CASSSRAGLYTEAFF.

CDR3 in amino acids: CATSRDRSGNTIYF. The CDR3 DNA follows: TGTGCCACCAGCAGAGACCGGTCTGGAAACACCATATATTTT. The chain employs TRBV15 and TRBJ1-3, with D unclear. V was clipped by 0 bases and J by 1 base, with 4 bases between them. The CDR3 contains 14 residues. Germline V gene data show CDR1 as LNHNV and CDR2 as YYDKDF (reference sequence).

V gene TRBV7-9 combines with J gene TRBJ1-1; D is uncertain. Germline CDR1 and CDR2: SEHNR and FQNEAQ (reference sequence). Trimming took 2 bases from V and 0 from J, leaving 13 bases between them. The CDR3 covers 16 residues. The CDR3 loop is CASSLLTAPLNTEAFF. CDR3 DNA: TGTGCCAGCAGCTTACTGACGGCGCCCCTGAACACTGAAGCTTTCTTT.

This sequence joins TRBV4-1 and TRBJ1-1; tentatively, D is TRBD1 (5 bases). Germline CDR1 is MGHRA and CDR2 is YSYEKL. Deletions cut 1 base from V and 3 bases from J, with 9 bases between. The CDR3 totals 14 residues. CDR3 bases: TGCGCCAGCAGCCAAGCGGAGGGGTACACTGAAGCTTTCTTT. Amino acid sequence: CASSQAEGYTEAFF.

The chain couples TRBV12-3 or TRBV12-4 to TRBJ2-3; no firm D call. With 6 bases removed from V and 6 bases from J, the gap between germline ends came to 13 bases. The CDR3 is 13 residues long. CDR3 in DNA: TGTGCCAGCAGGTCGTCTGGACCGGATACGCAGTATTTT. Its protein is CASRSSGPDTQYF.

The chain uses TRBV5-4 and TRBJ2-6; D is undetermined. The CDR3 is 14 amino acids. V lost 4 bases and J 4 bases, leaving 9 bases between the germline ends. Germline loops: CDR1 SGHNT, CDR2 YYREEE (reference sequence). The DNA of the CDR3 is TGTGCCAGCAGCGGTTTGGGGGGGGCCAACGTCCTGACTTTC. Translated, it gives CASSGLGGANVLTF.

The CDR3 loop is CASSQRRDTGELFF. The CDR3 coding sequence is TGTGCCAGCAGCCAACGCCGGGACACCGGGGAGCTGTTTTTT. The chain carries TRBV6-5 and TRBJ2-2; D uncertain. Looked up from germline, CDR1 is MNHEY and CDR2 is SVGAGI. CDR3 length: 14 amino acids. Trimming shortened V by 6 bases and J by 3 bases, and 11 bases separated the two germline ends.

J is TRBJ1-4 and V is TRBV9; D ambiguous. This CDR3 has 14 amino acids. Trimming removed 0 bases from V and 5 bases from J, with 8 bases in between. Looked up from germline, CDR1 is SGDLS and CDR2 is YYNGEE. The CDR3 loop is CASSVDTSNEKLFF. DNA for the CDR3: TGTGCCAGCAGCGTAGACACTTCGAATGAAAAACTGTTTTTT.

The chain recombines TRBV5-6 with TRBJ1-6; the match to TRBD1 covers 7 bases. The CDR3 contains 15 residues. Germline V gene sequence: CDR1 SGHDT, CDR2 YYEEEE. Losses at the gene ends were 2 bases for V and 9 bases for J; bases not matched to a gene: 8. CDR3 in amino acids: CASSFAGGSLSPLHF. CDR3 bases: TGTGCCAGCAGCTTTGCAGGGGGGAGTCTTTCACCCCTCCACTTT.

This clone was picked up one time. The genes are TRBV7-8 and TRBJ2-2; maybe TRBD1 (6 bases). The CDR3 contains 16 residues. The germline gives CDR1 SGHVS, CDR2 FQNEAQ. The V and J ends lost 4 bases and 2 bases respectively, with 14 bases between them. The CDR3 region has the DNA TGTGCCAGCAGCTCCTCCGGGACACTAAACACCGGGGAGCTGTTTTTT. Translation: CASSSSGTLNTGELFF.

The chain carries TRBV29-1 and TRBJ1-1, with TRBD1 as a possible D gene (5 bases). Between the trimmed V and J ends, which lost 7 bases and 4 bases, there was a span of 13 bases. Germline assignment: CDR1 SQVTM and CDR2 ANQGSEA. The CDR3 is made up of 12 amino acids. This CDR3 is CSATGGVTEAFF. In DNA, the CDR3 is TGCAGCGCCACAGGAGGAGTCACTGAAGCTTTCTTT.

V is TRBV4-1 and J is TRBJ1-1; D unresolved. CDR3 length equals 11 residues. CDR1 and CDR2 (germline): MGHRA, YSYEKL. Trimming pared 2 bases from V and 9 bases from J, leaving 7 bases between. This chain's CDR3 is CASSQKGKAFF. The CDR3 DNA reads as TGCGCCAGCAGCCAAAAGGGAAAAGCTTTCTTT.

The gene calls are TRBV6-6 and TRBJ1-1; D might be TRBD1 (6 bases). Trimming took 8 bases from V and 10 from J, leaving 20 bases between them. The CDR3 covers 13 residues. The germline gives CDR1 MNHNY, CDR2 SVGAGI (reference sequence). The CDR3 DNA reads TGTGCCAGCCAAGGGGGACTGAAGTTTAGAGCTTTCTTT. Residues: CASQGGLKFRAFF.

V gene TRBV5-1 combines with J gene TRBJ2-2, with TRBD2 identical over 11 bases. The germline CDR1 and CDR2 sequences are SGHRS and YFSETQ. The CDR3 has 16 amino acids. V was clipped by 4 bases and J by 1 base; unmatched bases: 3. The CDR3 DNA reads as TGCGCCAGCAGCGTCGGACTAGCGGGGAACACCGGGGAGCTGTTTTTT. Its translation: CASSVGLAGNTGELFF.

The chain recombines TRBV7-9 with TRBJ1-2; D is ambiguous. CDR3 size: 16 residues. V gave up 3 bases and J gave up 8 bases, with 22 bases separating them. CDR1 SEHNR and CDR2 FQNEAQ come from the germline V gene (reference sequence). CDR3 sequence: CASSFNEDPMELGYTF. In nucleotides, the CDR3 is TGTGCCAGCAGCTTCAATGAGGACCCCATGGAGTTGGGCTACACCTTC.

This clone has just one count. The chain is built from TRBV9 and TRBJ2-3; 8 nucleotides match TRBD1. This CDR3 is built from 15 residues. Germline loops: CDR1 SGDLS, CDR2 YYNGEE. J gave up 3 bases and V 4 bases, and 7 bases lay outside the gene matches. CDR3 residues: CASSPQGAPTDTQYF. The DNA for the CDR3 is TGTGCCAGCAGCCCGCAGGGGGCGCCTACAGATACGCAGTATTTT.

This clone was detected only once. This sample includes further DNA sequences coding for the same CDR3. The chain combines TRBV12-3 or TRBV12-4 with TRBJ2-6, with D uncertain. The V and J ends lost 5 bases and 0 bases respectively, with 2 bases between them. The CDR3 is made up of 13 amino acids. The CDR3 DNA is TGTGCCAGCAGTCGCTCTGGGGCCAACGTCCTGACTTTC. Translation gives CASSRSGANVLTF.

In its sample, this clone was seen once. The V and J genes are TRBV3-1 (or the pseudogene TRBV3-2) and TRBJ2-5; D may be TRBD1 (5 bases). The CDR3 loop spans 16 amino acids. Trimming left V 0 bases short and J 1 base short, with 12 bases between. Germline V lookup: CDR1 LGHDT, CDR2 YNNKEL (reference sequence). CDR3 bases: TGTGCCAGCAGCCAAGAAGGGGCAGCAGCCCAAGAGACCCAGTACTTC. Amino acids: CASSQEGAAAQETQYF.

The CDR3 DNA sequence: TGTGCCAGCAGCTTGGATAGCCTATATCGAAACACCGGGGAGCTGTTTTTT. It yields the protein CASSLDSLYRNTGELFF. This chain links TRBV5-6 with TRBJ2-2; D not certain. The germline gives CDR1 SGHDT, CDR2 YYEEEE. The germline V and J ends were trimmed by 0 bases and 2 bases, with 14 bases remaining between them. This CDR3 region has 17 residues.